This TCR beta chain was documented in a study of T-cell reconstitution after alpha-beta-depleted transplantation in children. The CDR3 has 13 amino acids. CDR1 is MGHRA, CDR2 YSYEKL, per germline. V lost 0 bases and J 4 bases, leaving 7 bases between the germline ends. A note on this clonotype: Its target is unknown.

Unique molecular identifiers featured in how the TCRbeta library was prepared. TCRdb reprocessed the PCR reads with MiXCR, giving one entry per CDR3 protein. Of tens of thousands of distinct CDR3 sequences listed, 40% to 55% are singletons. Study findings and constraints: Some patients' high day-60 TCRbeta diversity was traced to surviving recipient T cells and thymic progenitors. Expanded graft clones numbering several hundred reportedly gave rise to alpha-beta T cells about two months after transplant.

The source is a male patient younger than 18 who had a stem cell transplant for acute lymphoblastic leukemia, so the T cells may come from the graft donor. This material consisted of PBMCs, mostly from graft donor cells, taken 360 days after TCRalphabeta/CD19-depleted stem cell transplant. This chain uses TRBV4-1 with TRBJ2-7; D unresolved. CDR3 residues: CASSQDLGYEQYF. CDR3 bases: TGCGCCAGCAGCCAAGACCTAGGTTACGAGCAGTACTTC.